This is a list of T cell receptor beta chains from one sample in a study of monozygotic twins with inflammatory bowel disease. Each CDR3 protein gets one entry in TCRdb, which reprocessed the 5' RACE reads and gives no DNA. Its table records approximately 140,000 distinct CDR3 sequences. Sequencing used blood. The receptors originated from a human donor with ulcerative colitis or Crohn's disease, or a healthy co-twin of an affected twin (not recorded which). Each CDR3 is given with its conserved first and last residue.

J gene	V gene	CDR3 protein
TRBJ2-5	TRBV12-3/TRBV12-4	CASSLDLGSGAKTQYF
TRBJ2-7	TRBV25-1	CASSAQGAVSEQYF
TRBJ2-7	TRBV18	CASSPPVHRLSYEQYF
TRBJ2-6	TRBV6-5	CASSYTGWSSGANVLTF
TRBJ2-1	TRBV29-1	CSVEIGDSASYNEQFF
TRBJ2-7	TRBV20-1	CSARDFLVSSYEQYF
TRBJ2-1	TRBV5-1	CASSWFPDSNEQFF
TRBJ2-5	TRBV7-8	CASSNPPGQGKETQYF
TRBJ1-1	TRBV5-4	CASLGGGRTEAFF
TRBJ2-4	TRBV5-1	CASSLVGRDKNIQYF
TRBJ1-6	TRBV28	CASITTGGNNSPLHF
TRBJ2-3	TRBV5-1	CASSQGTAYSTDTQYF
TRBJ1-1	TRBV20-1	CSARQQTMNTEAFF
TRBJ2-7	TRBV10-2	CASSGTSGGLLYEQYF
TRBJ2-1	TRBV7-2	CASSRGTSRSNEQFF
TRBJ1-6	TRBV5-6	CASSIRQGRSPLHF
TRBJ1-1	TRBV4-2	CASSHLTGVNTEAFF
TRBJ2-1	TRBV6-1	CASKDSSGGAGNEQFF
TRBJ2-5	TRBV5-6	CASSGSSAGRGTQYF
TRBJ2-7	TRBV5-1	CASSLDGTSGAEQYF
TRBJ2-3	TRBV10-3	CAISEVGRGGLDTQYF
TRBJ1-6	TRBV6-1	CASMDSPPLHF
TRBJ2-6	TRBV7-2	CASSLGTGANVLTF
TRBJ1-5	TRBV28	CASSTADRPNQPQHF
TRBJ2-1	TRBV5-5	CASSLIPHITYNEQFF
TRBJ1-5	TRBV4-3	CASSQGYKGNNQPQHF
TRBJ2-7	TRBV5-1	CASGGDGPYEQYF
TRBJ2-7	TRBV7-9	CASSPKHRDEQYF
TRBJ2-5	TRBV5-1	CASSRSPSLETQYF